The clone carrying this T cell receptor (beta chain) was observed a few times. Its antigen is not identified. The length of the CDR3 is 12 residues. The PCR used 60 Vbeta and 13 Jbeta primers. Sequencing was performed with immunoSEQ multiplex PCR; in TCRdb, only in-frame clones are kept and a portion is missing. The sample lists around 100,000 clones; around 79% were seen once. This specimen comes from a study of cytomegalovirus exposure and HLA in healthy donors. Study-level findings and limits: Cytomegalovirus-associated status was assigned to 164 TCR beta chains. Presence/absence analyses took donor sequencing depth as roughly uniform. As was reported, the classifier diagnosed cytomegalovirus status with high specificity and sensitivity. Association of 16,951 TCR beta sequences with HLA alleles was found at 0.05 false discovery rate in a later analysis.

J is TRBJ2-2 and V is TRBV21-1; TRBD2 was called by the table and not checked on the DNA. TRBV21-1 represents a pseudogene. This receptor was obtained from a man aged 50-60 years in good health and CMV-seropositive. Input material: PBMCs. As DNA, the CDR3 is TGTGCCAGCAAGGAGGACACCGGGGAGCTGTTTTTT. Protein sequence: CASKEDTGELFF.